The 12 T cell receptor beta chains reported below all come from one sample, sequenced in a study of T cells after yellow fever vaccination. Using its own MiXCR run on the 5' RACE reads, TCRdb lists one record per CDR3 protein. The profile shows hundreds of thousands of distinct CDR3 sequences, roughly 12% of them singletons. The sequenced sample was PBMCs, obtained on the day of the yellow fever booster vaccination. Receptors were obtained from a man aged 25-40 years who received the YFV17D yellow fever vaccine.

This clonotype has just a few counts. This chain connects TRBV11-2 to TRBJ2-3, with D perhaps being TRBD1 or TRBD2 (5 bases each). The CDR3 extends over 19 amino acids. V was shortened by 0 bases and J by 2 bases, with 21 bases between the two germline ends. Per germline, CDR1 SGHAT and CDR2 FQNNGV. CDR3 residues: CASSLEPTGLARFTDTQYF. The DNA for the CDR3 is TGTGCCAGCAGCTTAGAGCCGACGGGGCTAGCCAGATTCACAGATACGCAGTATTTT. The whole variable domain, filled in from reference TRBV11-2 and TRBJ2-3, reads EAGVAQSPRYKIIEKRQSVAFWCNPISGHATLYWYQQILGQGPKLLIQFQNNGVVDDSQLPKDRFSAERLKGVDSTLKIQPAKLEDSAVYLCASSLEPTGLARFTDTQYFGPGTRLTVL.

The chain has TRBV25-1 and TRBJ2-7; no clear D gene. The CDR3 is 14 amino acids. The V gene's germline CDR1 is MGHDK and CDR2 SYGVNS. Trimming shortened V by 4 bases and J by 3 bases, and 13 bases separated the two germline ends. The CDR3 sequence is CASSALGSRYEQYF. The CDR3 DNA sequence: TGTGCCAGCAGTGCTCTAGGGTCTCGCTACGAGCAGTACTTC.

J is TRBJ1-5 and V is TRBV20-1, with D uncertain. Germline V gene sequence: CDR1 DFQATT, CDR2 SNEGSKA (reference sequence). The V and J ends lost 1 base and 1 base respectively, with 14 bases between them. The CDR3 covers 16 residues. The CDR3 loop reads CSARGPMVRSNQPQHF. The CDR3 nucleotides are TGCAGTGCTAGAGGACCCATGGTACGCAGCAATCAGCCCCAGCATTTT.

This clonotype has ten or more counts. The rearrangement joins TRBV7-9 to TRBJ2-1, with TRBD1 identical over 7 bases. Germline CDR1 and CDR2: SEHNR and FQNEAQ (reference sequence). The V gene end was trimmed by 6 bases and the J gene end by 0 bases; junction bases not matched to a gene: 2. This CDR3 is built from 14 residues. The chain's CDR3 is CASRAGGSYNEQFF. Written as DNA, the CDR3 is TGTGCCAGCAGAGCAGGGGGCTCCTACAATGAGCAGTTCTTC.

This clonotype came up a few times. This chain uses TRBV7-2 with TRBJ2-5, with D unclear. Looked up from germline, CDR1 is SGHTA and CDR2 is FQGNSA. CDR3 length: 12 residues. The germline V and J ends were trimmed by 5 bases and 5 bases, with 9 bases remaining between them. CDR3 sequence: CASSLHSETQYF. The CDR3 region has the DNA TGTGCCAGCAGCCTTCACTCGGAGACCCAGTACTTC.

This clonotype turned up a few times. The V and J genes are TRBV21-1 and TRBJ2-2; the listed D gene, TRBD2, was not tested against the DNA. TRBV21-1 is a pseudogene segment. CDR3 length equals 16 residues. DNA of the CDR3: TGTGCCAGCAGCAAGCTAGCGGGTAGGAACACCGGGGAGCTGTTTTTT. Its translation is CASSKLAGRNTGELFF.

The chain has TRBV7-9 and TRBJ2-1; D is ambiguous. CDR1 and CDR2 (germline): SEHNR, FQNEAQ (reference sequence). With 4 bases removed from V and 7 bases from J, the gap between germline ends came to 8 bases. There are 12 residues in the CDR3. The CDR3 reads CASSSLGNEQFF. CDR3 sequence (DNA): TGTGCCAGCAGCTCCCTGGGGAATGAGCAGTTCTTC.

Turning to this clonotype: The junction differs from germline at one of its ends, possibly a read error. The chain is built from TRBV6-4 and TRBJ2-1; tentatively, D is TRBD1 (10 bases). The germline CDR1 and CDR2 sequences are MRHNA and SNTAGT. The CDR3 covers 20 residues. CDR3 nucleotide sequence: TGTCCCAGCAGTGACCGGACAGGGGGTAGCGGGAGCTACTCCTACAATGAGCAGTTCTTC. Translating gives CPSSDRTGGSGSYSYNEQFF.

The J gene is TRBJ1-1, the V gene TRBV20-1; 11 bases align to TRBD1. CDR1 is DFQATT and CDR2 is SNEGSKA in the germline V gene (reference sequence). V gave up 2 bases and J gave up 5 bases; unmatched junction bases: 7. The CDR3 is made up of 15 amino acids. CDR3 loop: CSARSDRGPGTEAFF. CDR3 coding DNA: TGCAGTGCTAGATCGGACAGGGGGCCAGGGACTGAAGCTTTCTTT.

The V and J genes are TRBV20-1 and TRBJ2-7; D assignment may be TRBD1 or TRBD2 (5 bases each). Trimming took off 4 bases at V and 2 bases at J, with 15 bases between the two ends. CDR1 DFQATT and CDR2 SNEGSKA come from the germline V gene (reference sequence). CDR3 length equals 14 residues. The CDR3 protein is CSAIPGPKTYEQYF. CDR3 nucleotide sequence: TGCAGTGCTATCCCGGGACCGAAAACCTACGAGCAGTACTTC.

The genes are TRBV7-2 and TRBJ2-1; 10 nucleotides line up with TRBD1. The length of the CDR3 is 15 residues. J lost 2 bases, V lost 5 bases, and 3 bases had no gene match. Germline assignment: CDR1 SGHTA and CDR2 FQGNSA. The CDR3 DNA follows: TGTGCCAGCAGCCAAGGACAGGGGGCCTACAATGAGCAGTTCTTC. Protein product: CASSQGQGAYNEQFF.

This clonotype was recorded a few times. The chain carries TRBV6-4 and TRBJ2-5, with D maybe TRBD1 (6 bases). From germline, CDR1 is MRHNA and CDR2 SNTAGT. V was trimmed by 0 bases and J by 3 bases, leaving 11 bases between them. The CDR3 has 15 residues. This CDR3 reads CASSDSDRPEETQYF. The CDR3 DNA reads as TGTGCCAGCAGTGACTCGGACAGACCCGAAGAGACCCAGTACTTC.